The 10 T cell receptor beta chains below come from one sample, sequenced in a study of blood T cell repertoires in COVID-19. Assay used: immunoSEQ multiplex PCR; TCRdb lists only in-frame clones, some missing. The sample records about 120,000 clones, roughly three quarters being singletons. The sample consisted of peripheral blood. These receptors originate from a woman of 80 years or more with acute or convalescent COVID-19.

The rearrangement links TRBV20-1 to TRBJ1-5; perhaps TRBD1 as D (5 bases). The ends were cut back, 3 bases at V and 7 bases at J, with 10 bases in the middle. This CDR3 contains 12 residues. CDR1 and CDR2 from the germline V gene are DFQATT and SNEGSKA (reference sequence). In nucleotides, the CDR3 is TGCAGTGCTAGTGAGGGGAGCCAGCCCCAGCATTTT. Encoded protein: CSASEGSQPQHF.

In DNA, the CDR3 is TGTGCCTGGAGTGTTATTGGCAGGGCCGCCTACGAGCAGTACTTC. This codes for CAWSVIGRAAYEQYF. This chain connects TRBV30 to TRBJ2-7, with D possibly matching TRBD1 (5 bases). V lost 0 bases, J lost 2 bases, and 14 bases lay in between. Germline V gene sequence: CDR1 GTSNPN, CDR2 SVGIG (reference sequence). The CDR3 sequence is 15 residues long.

This CDR3 reads CASSYEETQYF. The CDR3, as DNA: TGTGCCAGCAGCTACGAGGAGACCCAGTACTTC. The chain uses TRBV5-6 and TRBJ2-5; no clear D. CDR1 is SGHDT and CDR2 is YYEEEE in the germline V gene. V was pared by 3 bases and J by 5 bases, with 5 bases between. The CDR3 has 11 residues. Full variable domain (remainder filled in from reference TRBV5-6 and TRBJ2-5): DAGVTQSPTHLIKTRGQQVTLRCSPKSGHDTVSWYQQALGQGPQFIFQYYEEEERQRGNFPDRFSGHQFPNYSSELNVNALLLGDSALYLCASSYEETQYFGPGTRLLVL.

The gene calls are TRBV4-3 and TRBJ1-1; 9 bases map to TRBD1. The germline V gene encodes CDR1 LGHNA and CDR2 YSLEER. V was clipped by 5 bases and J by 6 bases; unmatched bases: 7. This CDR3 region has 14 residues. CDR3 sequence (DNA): TGCGCCAGCAGCTCACAGGGGGCTTCTGCTGAAGCTTTCTTT. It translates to CASSSQGASAEAFF.

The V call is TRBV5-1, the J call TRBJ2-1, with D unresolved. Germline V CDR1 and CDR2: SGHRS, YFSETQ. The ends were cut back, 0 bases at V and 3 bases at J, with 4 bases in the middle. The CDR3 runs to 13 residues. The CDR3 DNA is TGCGCCAGCAGCTTGGACAGCTACAATGAGCAGTTCTTC. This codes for CASSLDSYNEQFF.

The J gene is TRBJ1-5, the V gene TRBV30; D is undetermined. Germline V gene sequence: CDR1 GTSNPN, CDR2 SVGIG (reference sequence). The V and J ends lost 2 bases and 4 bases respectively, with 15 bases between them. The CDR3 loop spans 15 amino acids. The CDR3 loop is CAWSLPGSGNQPQHF. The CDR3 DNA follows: TGTGCCTGGAGTCTACCGGGGAGTGGGAATCAGCCCCAGCATTTT.

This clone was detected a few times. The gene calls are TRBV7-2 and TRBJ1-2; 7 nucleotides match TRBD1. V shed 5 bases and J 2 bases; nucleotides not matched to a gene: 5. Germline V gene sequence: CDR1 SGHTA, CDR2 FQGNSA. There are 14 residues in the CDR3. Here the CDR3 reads CASSPGTENYGYTF. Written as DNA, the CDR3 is TGTGCCAGCAGCCCCGGGACAGAAAACTATGGCTACACCTTC. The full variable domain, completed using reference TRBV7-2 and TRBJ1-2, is GAGVSQSPSNKVTEKGKDVELRCDPISGHTALYWYRQSLGQGLEFLIYFQGNSAPDKSGLPSDRFSAERTGGSVSTLTIQRTQQEDSAVYLCASSPGTENYGYTFGSGTRLTVV.

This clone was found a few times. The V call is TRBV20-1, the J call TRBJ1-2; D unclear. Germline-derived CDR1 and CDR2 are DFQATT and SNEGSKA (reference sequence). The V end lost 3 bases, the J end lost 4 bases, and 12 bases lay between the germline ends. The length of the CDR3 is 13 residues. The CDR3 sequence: CSASEGTSYGYTF. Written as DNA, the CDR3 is TGCAGTGCTAGTGAGGGCACTTCCTATGGCTACACCTTC.

The CDR3 protein is CASSYQGQPITDTQYF. The DNA of the CDR3 is TGTGCCAGCAGTTATCAAGGACAGCCCATCACAGATACGCAGTATTTT. This rearrangement joins TRBV6-5 to TRBJ2-3, with TRBD1 as a possible D gene (6 bases). Deletions cut 3 bases from V and 2 bases from J, with 15 bases between. The CDR3 is made up of 16 amino acids. Germline CDR1 and CDR2: MNHEY and SVGAGI.

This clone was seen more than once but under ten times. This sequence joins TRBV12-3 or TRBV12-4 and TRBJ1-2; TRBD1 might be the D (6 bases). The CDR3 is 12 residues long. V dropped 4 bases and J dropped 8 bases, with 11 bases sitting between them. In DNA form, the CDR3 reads TGTGCCAGCAGTTCTAACAGGGTAGGCTACACCTTC. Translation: CASSSNRVGYTF.